Shown below are 17 T cell receptor beta chains from a single sample sequenced in a study of CD8+ T cells in alopecia areata. RNA extraction was followed by reverse transcription into cDNA, which acted as the sequencing template. TCRdb's copy holds only in-frame clones and misses some; the assay was immunoSEQ multiplex PCR. Listed for the sample are 250,000 or so clones, none seen a single time. Cutaneous lymph node cells were pooled, and they were sorted using CD4, CD8alpha, NKG2D, NKG2ACE and other markers. The sequencing sample was made of CD4+ T cells sorted from a lymph node. These receptors were collected from a C3H/HeJ mouse with alopecia areata. The strain's MHC haplotype is H2-k.

About this clone: Germline and genes: mouse. The read halts 4 residues ahead of the CDR3 end, with the missing end drawn from the germline J gene. This chain connects TRBV5 to TRBJ2-4; 11 bases fit TRBD1. This CDR3 is 18 amino acids long. V lost 2 bases, J lost 1 base, and 8 bases stayed unmatched. Germline-derived CDR1 and CDR2 are LGHNA and YNLKQL (reference sequence). The CDR3 bases that were read are TGTGCCAGCAGCCAACACCCGGGACAGGGGGTTCGTCAAAAC. Protein product: CASSQHPGQGVRQN. The CDR3, in full, reads CASSQHPGQGVRQNTLYF.

Concerning this clone itself: Mouse germline and gene names are used. From the germline J gene comes the end of the CDR3, since the read stops 4 residues before it. The chain joins TRBV13-2 to TRBJ2-1, with TRBD1 matching over 9 bases. This CDR3 comprises 16 residues. V shed 0 bases and J 3 bases; nucleotides not matched to a gene: 4. CDR1 NNHNN and CDR2 SYGAGS come from the germline V gene (reference sequence). The CDR3 protein is CASGDAGTGIYAEQFF. The CDR3 bases that were read are TGTGCCAGCGGTGATGCTGGGACAGGGATCTATGCT.

There are a few counts of this clone. Gene names are mouse gene names. The CDR3 end falls 4 residues outside the read, so it is completed with the germline J gene. This chain joins TRBV13-2 and TRBJ2-1; 12 nucleotides match TRBD2. Trimming cost V 5 bases and J 5 bases; bases outside gene matches: 2. The CDR3 length is 14 residues. Germline V CDR1 and CDR2: NNHNN, SYGAGS (reference sequence). The covered CDR3 bases are TGTGCCAGCGGGGGACTGGGGGGAGATGCT. Its protein product is CASGGLGGDA. In full, the CDR3 reads CASGGLGGDAEQFF.

In regard to this clone: Gene and germline names: mouse. The CDR3 extends 4 residues past the end of the read, so its final part is completed from the germline J gene. This chain links TRBV31 with TRBJ2-1, with 7 bases lining up with TRBD2. Germline V gene data show CDR1 as GKSSPN and CDR2 as SITVG. The length of the CDR3 is 14 residues. CDR3 residues: CAWSLRGGFAEQFF. CDR3 bases read: TGTGCCTGGAGTCTCCGGGGGGGTTTCGCT.

With respect to this clone: Gene names follow the mouse nomenclature. The sequence runs out 4 residues before the end of the CDR3; the remainder is reconstructed from the germline J gene. V usage is TRBV13-1 and J usage is TRBJ1-1; possibly TRBD1 for D (6 bases). V lost 6 bases and J lost 1, with 10 bases in between. The CDR3 consists of 13 residues. CDR1 is NSHNY and CDR2 is SYGAGN in the germline V gene. CDR3 in amino acids: CASMHRENTEVFF. The covered CDR3 bases are TGTGCCAGCATGCACAGGGAAAACACA.

This clone turned up a few times. Gene names are mouse gene names. The CDR3 end lies 4 residues beyond the end of the read and is filled in from the germline J gene. The V gene is TRBV14, the J gene TRBJ2-1; TRBD1 matches at 7 bases. The CDR3 runs 15 residues. Germline V lookup: CDR1 SGHDT, CDR2 FRDEAV. J was trimmed by 4 bases and V by 2 bases; bases with no gene match: 6. The CDR3 loop reads CASSFSGGLYAEQFF. The sequenced CDR3 bases are TGTGCCAGCAGTTTTTCAGGGGGATTATATGCT.

On this clone: The listed genes are named as in mouse. The read finishes 4 residues shy of the CDR3 end, and the germline J gene is used to complete it. This sample includes further DNA sequences coding for the same CDR3. The chain is built from TRBV5 and TRBJ2-5; 11 bases align to TRBD2. V dropped 0 bases and J dropped 0; count of bases not matched to a gene: 2. This CDR3 is 17 amino acids long. Germline CDR1 is LGHNA and CDR2 is YNLKQL (reference sequence). This CDR3 is CASSQDGTGGNQDTQYF. The DNA read from the CDR3 is TGTGCCAGCAGCCAAGATGGGACTGGGGGTAACCAAGAC.

As regards this clone: Mouse germline and gene names are used. The read terminates 4 residues ahead of where the CDR3 ends, so the germline J gene completes it. V is TRBV13-1 and J is TRBJ2-2; 8 positions match TRBD1. CDR3 length: 15 residues. Losses at the gene ends were 2 bases for V and 3 bases for J; bases not matched to a gene: 3. Germline CDR1 reads NSHNY; CDR2 reads SYGAGN. Incomplete CDR3 DNA: TGTGCCAGCAGTGACCAGGGGGCGGACACCGGG. Translated: CASSDQGADTG. The CDR3 reads in full as CASSDQGADTGQLYF.

On this clone: Mouse germline and gene names are used. Coverage ceases 4 residues before the CDR3 finishes, and the germline J gene fills in the end. The chain joins TRBV1 to TRBJ2-5; the D gene is possibly TRBD1 (6 bases). The CDR3 runs to 15 residues. Germline V gives CDR1 NSQYPW, CDR2 LRSPGD (reference sequence). The covered CDR3 bases are TGCACCTGCAGTGCAGATGACCCAGGGGTAGAC. Translating gives CTCSADDPGVD. The whole CDR3 is CTCSADDPGVDTQYF.

This clone was seen a few times. The gene names given are mouse names. The missing CDR3 end, 4 residues past where the read stops, is filled in from the germline J gene. V and J are TRBV13-1 and TRBJ2-5; TRBD1 aligns across 9 bases. Germline V gene lookup returns CDR1 NSHNY and CDR2 SYGAGN. This CDR3 has 14 residues. CDR3 DNA (partial): TGTGCCAGCAGTGATAACAGGGGGCTAGAC. Translating gives CASSDNRGLD. Given in full, the CDR3 is CASSDNRGLDTQYF.

Concerning this clone: The listed genes are named as in mouse. Read coverage stops 3 residues before the CDR3 terminus; the germline J gene supplies the remainder. The gene calls are TRBV19 and TRBJ1-6; TRBD1 is a possible D gene (6 bases). TRBJ1-6 carries the ORF label, with uncertain function. The CDR3 has 15 amino acids. Germline CDR1 and CDR2: FNHDT and SITEND (reference sequence). V was pared by 5 bases and J by 1 base, with 10 bases between. The covered CDR3 bases are TGTGCCAGCAGGCTCAGGGGATCCTATAATTCGCCC. As protein: CASRLRGSYNSP. In full, the CDR3 reads CASRLRGSYNSPLYF.

This clone was seen a few times. These gene names are mouse names. The read comes to an end 4 residues before the CDR3 does, leaving the germline J gene to fill in the end. The same CDR3 can be traced to other DNA sequences in this sample. The genes are TRBV31 and TRBJ1-2; 7 bases line up with TRBD1. With 3 bases clipped from V and 0 bases from J, the junction kept 4 bases outside the gene matches. The CDR3 is 14 amino acids. CDR1 is GKSSPN, CDR2 SITVG, per germline. The CDR3 sequence: CAWSPGTANSDYTF. The DNA read from the CDR3 is TGTGCCTGGAGCCCCGGGACAGCAAACTCC.

This clone was counted between two and nine times. Gene names and germline refer to mouse. The missing CDR3 end, 4 residues past where the read stops, is filled in from the germline J gene. The chain recombines TRBV5 with TRBJ2-7; 12 bases agree with TRBD2. Trimming took 4 bases from V and 3 from J; bases not matched to a gene: 4. The CDR3 spans 15 residues. In germline, CDR1 is LGHNA, CDR2 YNLKQL (reference sequence). CDR3 DNA (partial): TGTGCCAGCAGCCCGACTGGGGGGGCGCGCTAT. It yields the protein CASSPTGGARY. The complete CDR3 reads CASSPTGGARYEQYF.

The table lists this clone with a few counts. Gene names and germline match the mouse. The sequenced fragment ends 4 residues before the CDR3 boundary, so the rest is inferred from the germline J gene. The same CDR3 arises from other DNA sequences in this sample as well. This chain links TRBV17 with TRBJ2-1, with D tentatively TRBD1 (5 bases). This CDR3 is 13 amino acids long. CDR1 and CDR2 from the germline V gene are MNHDT and YYDKIL. V was pared by 3 bases and J by 4 bases, with 7 bases between. CDR3 DNA, as far as it was read: TGTGCTAGCAGTAGGGACAAATATGCT. As protein: CASSRDKYA. The CDR3 in its entirety is CASSRDKYAEQFF.

On this clone itself: Mouse gene names and germline throughout. The DNA ends 3 residues before the CDR3 does, and the rest of the CDR3 is filled in from the germline J gene. The chain carries TRBV13-1 and TRBJ1-6; 7 bases agree with TRBD1. TRBJ1-6 is placed among ORFs of uncertain function. The CDR3 runs to 14 residues. Trimming took 3 bases from V and 7 from J; bases not matched to a gene: 4. Germline V CDR1 and CDR2: NSHNY, SYGAGN. CDR3 bases read: TGTGCCAGCAGTGGGGGGACAGAAAATTCGCCC. It yields the protein CASSGGTENSP. The complete CDR3 protein is CASSGGTENSPLYF.

About this clone itself: The germline and genes are mouse ones. The read is 4 residues too short to cover the CDR3 end, so that end is filled in from the germline J gene. The V call is TRBV5, the J call TRBJ2-3; possible D gene TRBD2, 6 bases. The CDR3 is made up of 16 amino acids. The V gene lost 0 bases and the J gene lost 0 bases, with 10 bases spanning the gap. Germline V gene lookup returns CDR1 LGHNA and CDR2 YNLKQL (reference sequence). CDR3 residues: CASSQEGLTSAETLYF. The sequenced part of the CDR3 DNA is TGTGCCAGCAGCCAAGAGGGACTTACTAGTGCAGAA.

This clone was seen a few times. Mouse names are used for the genes. Sequencing ends 4 residues short of the CDR3 end; the germline J gene provides the rest. The J gene is TRBJ2-5, the V gene TRBV14; TRBD1 agrees at 10 bases. The germline V gene has CDR1 SGHDT and CDR2 FRDEAV. The CDR3 runs to 15 residues. The covered CDR3 bases are TGTGCCAGCAGACCTGGGGACAGGGGAGCAGAC. Amino acid sequence: CASRPGDRGAD. The complete CDR3 sequence is CASRPGDRGADTQYF.